This TCR beta chain was identified during a study of a mutant IDH1 vaccine in newly diagnosed glioma. Specified time point: week 23, last vaccination. A 20-mer mutant IDH1 peptide at 300 ug was injected subcutaneously with topical imiquimod. Libraries were prepared by immunoSEQ multiplex PCR; TCRdb keeps only in-frame clonotypes and omits some of them. The table includes about 55,000 clones, around 80% detected once. For this clone: Its antigen is still unknown.

The germline V gene has CDR1 MGHRA and CDR2 YSYEKL. V lost 4 bases, J lost 4 bases, and 19 bases lay in between. The CDR3 runs 17 residues. V gene TRBV4-1 combines with J gene TRBJ2-2; D call uncertain. Specimen: PBMCs, collected from a glioma patient whose treatment included an IDH1 peptide vaccine. This clonotype was obtained from a man aged 40-55 years with glioma. The CDR3 DNA reads TGCGCCAGCAGCCCCCCCTTCCTCCTAACGGGCACCGGGGAGCTGTTTTTT. Translated, it gives CASSPPFLLTGTGELFF.